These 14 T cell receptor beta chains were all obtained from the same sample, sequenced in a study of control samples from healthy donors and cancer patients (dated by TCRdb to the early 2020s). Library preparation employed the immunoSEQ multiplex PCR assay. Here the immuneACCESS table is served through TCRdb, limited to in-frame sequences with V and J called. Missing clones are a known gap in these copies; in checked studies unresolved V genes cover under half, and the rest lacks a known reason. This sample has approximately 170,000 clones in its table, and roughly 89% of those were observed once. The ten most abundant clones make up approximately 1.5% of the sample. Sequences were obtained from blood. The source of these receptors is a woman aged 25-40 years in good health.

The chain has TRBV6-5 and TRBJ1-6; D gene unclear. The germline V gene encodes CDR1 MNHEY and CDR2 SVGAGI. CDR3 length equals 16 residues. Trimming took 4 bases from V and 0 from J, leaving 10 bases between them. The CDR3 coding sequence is TGTGCCAGCAGTTCCCTCGCGAGCTCCTATAATTCACCCCTCCACTTT. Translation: CASSSLASSYNSPLHF.

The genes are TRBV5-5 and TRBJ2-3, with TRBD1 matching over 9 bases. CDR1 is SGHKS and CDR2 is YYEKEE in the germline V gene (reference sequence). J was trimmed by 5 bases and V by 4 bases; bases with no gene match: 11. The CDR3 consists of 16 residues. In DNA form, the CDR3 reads TGTGCCAGCAGCGCTACCACAGGGGGCGGGGGAGATACGCAGTATTTT. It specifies CASSATTGGGGDTQYF.

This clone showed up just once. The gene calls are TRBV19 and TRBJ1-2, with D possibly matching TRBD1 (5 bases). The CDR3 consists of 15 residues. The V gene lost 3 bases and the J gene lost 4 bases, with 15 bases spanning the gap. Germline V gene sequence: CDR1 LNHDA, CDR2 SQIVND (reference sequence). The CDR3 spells CASSMQGWGFYGYTF. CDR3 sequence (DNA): TGTGCCAGTAGTATGCAGGGTTGGGGTTTCTATGGCTACACCTTC.

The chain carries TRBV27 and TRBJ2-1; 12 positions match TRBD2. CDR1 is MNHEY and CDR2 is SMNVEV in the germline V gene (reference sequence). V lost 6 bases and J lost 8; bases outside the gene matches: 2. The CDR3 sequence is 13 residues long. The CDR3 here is CASRRLAGDEQFF. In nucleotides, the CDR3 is TGTGCCAGCAGGAGACTAGCGGGGGATGAGCAGTTCTTC.

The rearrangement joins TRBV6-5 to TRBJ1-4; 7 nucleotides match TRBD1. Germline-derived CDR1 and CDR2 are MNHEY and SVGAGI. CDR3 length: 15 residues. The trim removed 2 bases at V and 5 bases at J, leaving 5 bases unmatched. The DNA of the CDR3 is TGTGCCAGCAGTTACCGGGACAGTCGAAATGAAAAACTGTTTTTT. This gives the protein CASSYRDSRNEKLFF.

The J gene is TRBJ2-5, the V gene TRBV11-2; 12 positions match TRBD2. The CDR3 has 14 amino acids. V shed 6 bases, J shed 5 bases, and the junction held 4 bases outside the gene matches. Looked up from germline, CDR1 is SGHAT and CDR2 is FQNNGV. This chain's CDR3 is CASSPGTSGETQYF. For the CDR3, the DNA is TGTGCCAGCAGTCCCGGGACTAGCGGGGAGACCCAGTACTTC.

The CDR3 spells CASRRTGGETQYF. In DNA form, the CDR3 reads TGTGCCAGCAGGCGGACAGGGGGAGAGACCCAGTACTTC. The chain combines TRBV7-8 with TRBJ2-5, with 10 bases that match TRBD1. J lost 4 bases, V lost 6 bases, and 2 bases had no gene match. The germline CDR1 and CDR2 sequences are SGHVS and FQNEAQ. CDR3 length equals 13 residues.

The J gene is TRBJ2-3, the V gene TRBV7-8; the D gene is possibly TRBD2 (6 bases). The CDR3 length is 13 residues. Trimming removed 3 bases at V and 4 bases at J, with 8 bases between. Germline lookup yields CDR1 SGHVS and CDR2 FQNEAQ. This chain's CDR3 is CASSFSGADTQYF. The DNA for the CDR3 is TGTGCCAGCAGCTTCTCGGGAGCAGATACGCAGTATTTT.

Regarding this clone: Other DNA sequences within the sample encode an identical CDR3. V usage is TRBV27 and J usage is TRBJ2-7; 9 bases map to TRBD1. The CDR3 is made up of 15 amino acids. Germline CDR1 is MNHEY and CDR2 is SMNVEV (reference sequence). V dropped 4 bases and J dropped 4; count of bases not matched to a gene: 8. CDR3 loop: CASSSAGTGTYEQYF. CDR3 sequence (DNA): TGTGCCAGCAGTTCCGCCGGGACAGGGACATACGAGCAGTACTTC.

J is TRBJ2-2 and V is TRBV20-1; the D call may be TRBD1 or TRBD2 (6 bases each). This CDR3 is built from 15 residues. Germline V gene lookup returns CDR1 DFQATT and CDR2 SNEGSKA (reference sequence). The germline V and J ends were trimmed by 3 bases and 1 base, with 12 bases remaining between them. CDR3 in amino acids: CSASRGQGNTGELFF. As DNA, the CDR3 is TGCAGTGCTAGTCGGGGGCAGGGGAACACCGGGGAGCTGTTTTTT.

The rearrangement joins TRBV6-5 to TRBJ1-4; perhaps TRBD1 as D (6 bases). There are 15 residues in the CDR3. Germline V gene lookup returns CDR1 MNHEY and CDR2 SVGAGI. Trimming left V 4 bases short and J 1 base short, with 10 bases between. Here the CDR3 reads CASSSGQITNEKLFF. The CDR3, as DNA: TGTGCCAGCAGTTCAGGACAGATAACTAATGAAAAACTGTTTTTT.

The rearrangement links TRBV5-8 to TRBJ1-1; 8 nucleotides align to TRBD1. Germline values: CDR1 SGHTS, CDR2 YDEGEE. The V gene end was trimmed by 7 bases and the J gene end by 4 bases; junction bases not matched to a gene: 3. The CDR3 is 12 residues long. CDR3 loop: CASDQGATEAFF. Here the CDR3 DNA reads TGTGCCAGCGATCAGGGGGCCACTGAAGCTTTCTTT.

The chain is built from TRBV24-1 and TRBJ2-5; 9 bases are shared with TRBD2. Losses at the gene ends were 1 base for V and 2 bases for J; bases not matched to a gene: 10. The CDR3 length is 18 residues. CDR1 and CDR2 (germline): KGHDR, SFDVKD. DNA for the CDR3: TGTGCCACCAGTGATTTATTAGCGGGAGCGAACGGACAAGAGACCCAGTACTTC. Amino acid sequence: CATSDLLAGANGQETQYF.

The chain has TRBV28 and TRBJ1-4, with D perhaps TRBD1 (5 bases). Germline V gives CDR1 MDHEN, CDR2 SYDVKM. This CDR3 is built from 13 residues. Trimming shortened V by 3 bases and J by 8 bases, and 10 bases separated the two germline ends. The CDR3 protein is CASSFQGWEKLFF. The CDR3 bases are TGTGCCAGCAGTTTCCAGGGATGGGAAAAACTGTTTTTT.